Below, one TCR beta chain is given with its context. As yet, its antigen is unknown. This clone may be a read error of a much larger clone one base away. This entry belongs to a study of T cells after yellow fever vaccination. Study in general: The SMART-Seq v4 Ultra Low Input method served to prepare the low-cell-number fractions.

TCR cDNA, made by 5'RACE template switching, carried an added universal primer site and UMIs. From the 5' RACE reads, TCRdb called clonotypes with MiXCR, one entry per CDR3 protein. This sample has more than 350,000 distinct CDR3 sequences; roughly 12% occur once, and the top ten carry roughly 18%. The V end lost 3 bases, the J end lost 0 bases, and 2 bases lay between the germline ends. Germline V gene lookup returns CDR1 SGHTA and CDR2 FQGNSA. This CDR3 is built from 12 residues. Study results and caveats: A large majority of primary-vaccination clones showed up again after the booster (about 97% CD4, about 90% CD8).

The chain links TRBV7-2 to TRBJ1-1, with D unresolved. The clonotype comes from a man younger than 35 who received the YFV17D yellow fever vaccine. The specimen comprised PBMCs, sampled on the day of the first yellow fever vaccination. The CDR3 loop is CASSFMNTEAFF. The CDR3 nucleotides read TGTGCCAGCAGCTTTATGAACACTGAAGCTTTCTTT.